This T cell receptor beta chain was identified during a study of regulatory T cells in long-lasting Graves disease. This clonotype has a count of ten or more. Germline CDR1 reads KGHSH; CDR2 reads LQKENI. V was shortened by 3 bases and J by 1 base, with 12 bases between the two germline ends. CDR3 length equals 15 residues. Library construction for TCR beta used iRepertoire HTBI primers and Arm-PCR of CDR3 regions. TCRdb passed the multiplex PCR reads through MiXCR, listing each CDR3 protein once. This sample has 350,000 to 500,000 distinct CDR3 sequences, with less than 15% found just once. Time point specified: newly diagnosed GD, antithyroid drugs for less than 3 months. Extracted PBMC RNA gave rise to the TCR library. This sample was also put to use in a study of T cells in Graves' hyperthyroidism and ophthalmopathy.

The TCR sequence derives from a woman aged 45-65 years with Graves disease. V usage is TRBV18 and J usage is TRBJ2-5; tentatively, D is TRBD2 (6 bases). The sample was peripheral blood mononuclear cells (PBMCs), taken at new diagnosis, from a patient treated with antithyroid drugs. CDR3 sequence reads: CASSPAEGAQETQYF. As DNA, the CDR3 is TGTGCCAGCTCACCGGCGGAGGGAGCCCAAGAGACCCAGTACTTC.